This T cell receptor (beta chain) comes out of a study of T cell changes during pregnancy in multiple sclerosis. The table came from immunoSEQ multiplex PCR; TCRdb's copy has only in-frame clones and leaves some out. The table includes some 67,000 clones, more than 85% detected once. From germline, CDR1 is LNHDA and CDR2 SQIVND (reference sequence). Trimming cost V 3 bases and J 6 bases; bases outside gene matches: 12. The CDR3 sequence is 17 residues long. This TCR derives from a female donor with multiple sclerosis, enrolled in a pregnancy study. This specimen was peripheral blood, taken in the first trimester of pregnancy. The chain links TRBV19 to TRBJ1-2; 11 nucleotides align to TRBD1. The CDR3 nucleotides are TGTGCCAGTAGTATGGTTTTTGGGACAGGGGGTCTGGATGGCTACACCTTC. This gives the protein CASSMVFGTGGLDGYTF.